This TCR beta chain originates from a study of response to subunit inactivated influenza vaccine. TCRdb redid the calling of the RT-PCR reads with MiXCR, one entry per CDR3 protein. The repertoire consists of 600,000 to 850,000 distinct CDR3 sequences, with 12% to 15% occurring once and the leading ten covering around 7.6%. V was clipped by 11 bases and J by 5 bases, with 19 bases between them. This CDR3 comprises 14 residues. Germline V gene data show CDR1 as ENHRY and CDR2 as SYGVKD. The sample holds a few counts of this clonotype. This sequence originates from a man between 45 and 60 years old who received an inactivated influenza vaccine. Sequences were derived from PBMCs from blood, sampled less than 15 days before vaccination. V usage is TRBV10-3 and J usage is TRBJ1-5; the D is unclear. DNA of the CDR3: TGTGCCGCCTCGCAAGTGGCGCTCCATCAGCCCCAGCATTTT. It codes for CAASQVALHQPQHF.